This entry features one T cell receptor beta chain sequence. The data belong to a study of blood T cell repertoires in COVID-19. For the study at large: T cells, B-cell-depleted T cells, or PBMCs provided the cDNA or gDNA that served as material.

Authors' data handling: For nucleated cells, counts were estimated from reference gene primer amplification. Profiled with immunoSEQ multiplex PCR; TCRdb holds only in-frame clones, not every one. V, J and clone size derive from that table, while D and trimming were established from the DNA sequence. Of some 150,000 clones in the sample, about 80% were seen once. CDR3 length: 13 amino acids. The germline V and J ends were trimmed by 4 bases and 6 bases, with 10 bases remaining between them. Germline CDR1 SGDLS, CDR2 YYNGEE. Material for sequencing was peripheral blood. The TCR comes from a human donor in a cohort sampled during active COVID-19. The chain is built from TRBV9 and TRBJ1-4; D is undetermined. The CDR3 coding sequence is TGTGCCAGCAGCCAGGCGCCGTATGAAAAACTGTTTTTT. This gives the protein CASSQAPYEKLFF.